The 9 T cell receptor beta chains below were found in one sample sequenced in a study of blood T cell repertoires in COVID-19. TCRdb's copy holds only in-frame clones and misses some; the assay was immunoSEQ multiplex PCR. Of some 210,000 clones in the sample, about 86% are singletons; the top ten hold around 10%. The source material was PBMCs or T cells enriched from blood (not recorded which). These receptors all come from a woman in her forties or fifties with acute COVID-19.

The chain's CDR3 is CASSFGTGVNTEAFF. In nucleotides, the CDR3 is TGTGCCAGCAGCTTCGGGACAGGGGTGAACACTGAAGCTTTCTTT. The chain is built from TRBV7-2 and TRBJ1-1; 10 positions match TRBD1. The CDR3 consists of 15 residues. V was clipped by 3 bases and J by 0 bases; unmatched bases: 1. Germline CDR1 and CDR2: SGHTA and FQGNSA.

The chain uses TRBV10-3 and TRBJ2-5, with 9 nucleotides matching TRBD1. CDR1 and CDR2 from the germline V gene are ENHRY and SYGVKD. V gave up 6 bases and J gave up 4 bases; unmatched junction bases: 6. The length of the CDR3 is 14 residues. CDR3: CAISLGQGSETQYF. CDR3 nucleotides: TGTGCCATCAGCCTCGGACAGGGGTCAGAGACCCAGTACTTC.

The gene calls are TRBV7-2 and TRBJ2-3; 9 bases are shared with TRBD2. The CDR3 loop spans 18 amino acids. The V segment lost 1 base and the J segment 3 bases; nucleotides outside the gene matches: 11. Per germline, CDR1 SGHTA and CDR2 FQGNSA. Here the CDR3 reads CASSLGPLGGGVTDTQYF. The CDR3 DNA reads TGTGCCAGCAGCTTAGGGCCCCTAGGCGGGGGGGTGACAGATACGCAGTATTTT.

The chain has TRBV4-3 and TRBJ1-2; D unresolved. Trimming cost V 3 bases and J 5 bases, with 13 bases left between them. The CDR3 sequence is 14 residues long. Germline V gene data show CDR1 as LGHNA and CDR2 as YSLEER. This chain's CDR3 is CASSQVERQYGYTF. The CDR3 coding sequence is TGCGCCAGCAGCCAGGTGGAGCGGCAATATGGCTACACCTTC.

This chain uses TRBV9 with TRBJ2-7; 11 positions match TRBD1. Trimming at V came to 3 bases and at J to 6 bases, leaving 11 bases not matched to a gene. The germline V gene has CDR1 SGDLS and CDR2 YYNGEE. CDR3 length equals 16 residues. The CDR3 reads CASSAPGQGGSVEQYF. DNA for the CDR3: TGTGCCAGCAGCGCACCGGGACAGGGGGGGTCGGTCGAGCAGTACTTC. Using reference TRBV9 and TRBJ2-7 for the parts outside the CDR3, the full variable domain is DSGVTQTPKHLITATGQRVTLRCSPRSGDLSVYWYQQSLDQGLQFLIQYYNGEERAKGNILERFSAQQFPDLHSELNLSSLELGDSALYFCASSAPGQGGSVEQYFGPGTRLTVT.

V is TRBV19 and J is TRBJ1-1; 8 nucleotides agree with TRBD1. The CDR3 spans 12 residues. The germline V gene encodes CDR1 LNHDA and CDR2 SQIVND (reference sequence). V lost 3 bases and J lost 8; bases outside the gene matches: 2. CDR3 amino acids: CASSIGDREAFF. DNA for the CDR3: TGTGCCAGTAGTATCGGGGACAGGGAAGCTTTCTTT.

CDR3: CASSPVNTGELFF. In nucleotides, the CDR3 is TGTGCCAGCTCACCAGTAAACACCGGGGAGCTGTTTTTT. The chain employs TRBV18 and TRBJ2-2; no definite D call. V dropped 2 bases and J dropped 2 bases, with 3 bases sitting between them. Germline CDR1 is KGHSH and CDR2 is LQKENI. This CDR3 contains 13 residues.

This clone was counted a single time. V and J are TRBV7-9 and TRBJ1-5; 7 bases agree with TRBD1. Germline-derived CDR1 and CDR2 are SEHNR and FQNEAQ (reference sequence). CDR3 size: 16 residues. V lost 1 base to trimming and J lost 2 bases; unmatched junction nucleotides: 5. The CDR3 DNA is TGTGCCAGCAGCTTAGAGGTCGGACAGGGCAATCAGCCCCAGCATTTT. Residues: CASSLEVGQGNQPQHF.

The chain carries TRBV7-9 and TRBJ2-7, with D perhaps matching TRBD1 (6 bases). The V end was cut by 4 bases, the J end by 2 bases, with 15 bases between. Germline CDR1 reads SEHNR; CDR2 reads FQNEAQ (reference sequence). The length of the CDR3 is 15 residues. The CDR3 DNA reads as TGTGCCAGCAGCTCCCCGGAGACAGGCGCCTACGAGCAGTACTTC. Translation: CASSSPETGAYEQYF.